The 19 T cell receptor beta chains given below trace back to one sample, sequenced in a study of T cells in Graves' hyperthyroidism and ophthalmopathy. Using RNA transcripts as the source, TCR beta CDR3 regions were amplified. HTBI primers were used for first-round RT-PCR of the TCR CDR3. TCRdb processed the multiplex PCR reads anew with MiXCR; each CDR3 protein has one entry. This table has 300,000 to 400,000 distinct CDR3 sequences, 18% appearing once. Specimen: blood. These receptors came from a woman aged 45-59 years with Graves' hyperthyroidism.

This clonotype was counted ten times or more. The chain links TRBV12-3 or TRBV12-4 to TRBJ2-3, with D perhaps matching TRBD2 (6 bases). Trimming took off 1 base at V and 2 bases at J, with 10 bases between the two ends. The CDR3 consists of 15 residues. The CDR3 here is CASSLVVAVTDTQYF. The CDR3 nucleotides read TGTGCCAGCAGTTTAGTTGTAGCGGTCACAGATACGCAGTATTTT.

This clonotype has ten or more counts. The V and J genes are TRBV2 and TRBJ2-7; no firm D call. Trimming took off 3 bases at V and 3 bases at J, with 6 bases between the two ends. The germline gives CDR1 SNHLY, CDR2 FYNNEI. The CDR3 runs 12 residues. CDR3 coding DNA: TGTGCCAGCAGTGAGGGCCTCTACGAGCAGTACTTC. Translation gives CASSEGLYEQYF.

In this sample, this clonotype turned up a few times. CDR3 residues: CASSPSTGGEQFF. In DNA form, the CDR3 reads TGTGCCAGCAGCCCGTCTACCGGAGGTGAGCAGTTCTTC. This chain joins TRBV7-9 and TRBJ2-1; D may be TRBD2 (5 bases). The germline CDR1 and CDR2 sequences are SEHNR and FQNEAQ (reference sequence). This CDR3 is built from 13 residues. Trimming pared 5 bases from V and 9 bases from J, leaving 14 bases between.

This clonotype was observed at least ten times. This chain joins TRBV28 and TRBJ1-1; D perhaps matches TRBD1 (5 bases). Trimming pared 4 bases from V and 2 bases from J, leaving 14 bases between. CDR1 and CDR2 (germline): MDHEN, SYDVKM. There are 15 residues in the CDR3. The CDR3 reads CASSYGFGGNTEAFF. CDR3 nucleotides: TGTGCCAGCAGTTACGGGTTCGGGGGAAACACTGAAGCTTTCTTT.

The chain is built from TRBV2 and TRBJ2-7; D possibly uses TRBD1 or TRBD2 (5 bases each). Germline V CDR1 and CDR2: SNHLY, FYNNEI. The germline V and J ends were trimmed by 1 base and 0 bases, with 10 bases remaining between them. This CDR3 comprises 15 residues. The CDR3 spells CASSEGGLSSYEQYV. CDR3 nucleotides: TGTGCCAGCAGTGAAGGGGGGTTAAGCTCCTACGAGCAGTACGTC.

This clonotype was counted many times. The rearrangement links TRBV7-6 to TRBJ2-3; 10 nucleotides agree with TRBD2. Trimming cost V 5 bases and J 2 bases; bases outside gene matches: 4. Germline lookup yields CDR1 SGHVS and CDR2 FNYEAQ. The CDR3 runs to 15 residues. The CDR3 nucleotides read TGTGCCAGCAGCCCCGGGACTAGCGACACAGATACGCAGTATTTT. Translation gives CASSPGTSDTDTQYF.

This clonotype was counted a few times. The V call is TRBV6-1, the J call TRBJ1-2, with D possibly TRBD1 on 5 matching bases. From germline, CDR1 is MNHNS and CDR2 SASEGT. The CDR3 sequence is 13 residues long. Between the trimmed V and J ends, which lost 5 bases and 6 bases, there was a span of 13 bases. CDR3 protein: CASSSSGLDGYTF. The DNA of the CDR3 is TGTGCCAGCAGTTCGTCAGGGTTAGATGGCTACACCTTC.

This clonotype was observed a few times. The genes are TRBV4-1 and TRBJ2-2; TRBD2 matches at 8 bases. CDR3 length equals 17 residues. Unmatched junction bases numbered 14, after V lost 4 bases and J lost 7 bases. Germline CDR1 reads MGHRA; CDR2 reads YSYEKL. CDR3 coding DNA: TGCGCCAGCAGCCGCGGGGGAGCGGGGGTTGCGATCGGGGAGCTGTTTTTT. It encodes CASSRGGAGVAIGELFF.

This clonotype has more than one count but fewer than ten. The gene calls are TRBV7-9 and TRBJ2-7; weak D call: TRBD1 (5 bases). V was pared by 2 bases and J by 5 bases, with 13 bases between. Looked up from germline, CDR1 is SEHNR and CDR2 is FQNEAQ (reference sequence). This CDR3 contains 14 residues. CDR3 protein: CASSLNLGVDEQYF. The CDR3 nucleotides read TGTGCCAGCAGCTTAAACTTAGGGGTGGACGAGCAGTACTTC.

In this sample, this clonotype turned up a few times. V gene TRBV19 combines with J gene TRBJ2-1; TRBD2 agrees at 7 bases. With V trimmed by 7 bases and J by 5 bases, 8 bases remained unmatched. CDR1 is LNHDA and CDR2 is SQIVND in the germline V gene (reference sequence). There are 14 residues in the CDR3. The CDR3 region is CASNPLGLHNEQFF. The CDR3 region has the DNA TGTGCCAGTAATCCCCTGGGACTACACAATGAGCAGTTCTTC.

The chain joins TRBV10-3 to TRBJ2-5; D is ambiguous. There are 14 residues in the CDR3. Germline lookup yields CDR1 ENHRY and CDR2 SYGVKD. With 0 bases removed from V and 2 bases from J, the gap between germline ends came to 7 bases. In DNA form, the CDR3 reads TGTGCCATCAGTGAGTCAAGCAGGCAAGAGACCCAGTACTTC. Translation gives CAISESSRQETQYF.

This clonotype was counted ten times or more. V is TRBV7-9 and J is TRBJ1-2; D remains unclear. The CDR3 loop spans 13 amino acids. Germline loops: CDR1 SEHNR, CDR2 FQNEAQ (reference sequence). Trimming shortened V by 5 bases and J by 5 bases, and 12 bases separated the two germline ends. The CDR3 DNA follows: TGTGCCAGCAGCGAGCGGGGTGATTATGGCTACACCTTC. Its protein product is CASSERGDYGYTF.

The chain employs TRBV4-1 and TRBJ2-7, with 10 bases matching TRBD1. CDR1 is MGHRA, CDR2 YSYEKL, per germline. CDR3 length equals 15 residues. Trimming removed 0 bases from V and 4 bases from J; junction bases left unmatched: 3. The CDR3 coding sequence is TGCGCCAGCAGCCAAGATGGGGGACAGGGGTACGAGCAGTACTTC. Its translation: CASSQDGGQGYEQYF.

The chain joins TRBV5-1 to TRBJ2-5; 8 nucleotides line up with TRBD2. The CDR3 has 17 residues. V lost 4 bases, J lost 1 base, and 12 bases stayed unmatched. Germline-derived CDR1 and CDR2 are SGHRS and YFSETQ. The CDR3: CASSPIGAGGLQETQYF. The CDR3 DNA is TGCGCCAGCAGCCCTATAGGGGCGGGGGGACTCCAAGAGACCCAGTACTTC.

The chain joins TRBV25-1 to TRBJ2-1, with 9 bases fitting TRBD1. Looked up from germline, CDR1 is MGHDK and CDR2 is SYGVNS. CDR3 length: 13 residues. Trimming took 7 bases from V and 5 from J; bases not matched to a gene: 3. CDR3 in amino acids: CASMWTGDNEQFF. CDR3 in DNA: TGTGCCAGCATGTGGACAGGGGACAATGAGCAGTTCTTC.

This clonotype was observed many times. The chain joins TRBV28 to TRBJ1-6, with 8 nucleotides matching TRBD1. This CDR3 has 18 residues. With 6 bases clipped from V and 7 bases from J, the junction kept 17 bases outside the gene matches. Germline CDR1 is MDHEN and CDR2 is SYDVKM. The CDR3 bases are TGTGCCAGCAGGACCTCCTTAACCGGACAGGGATTGAATTCACCCCTCCACTTT. Encoded protein: CASRTSLTGQGLNSPLHF.

This clonotype has only a few counts. V and J are TRBV28 and TRBJ1-1; D might be TRBD1 (6 bases). Germline V gene sequence: CDR1 MDHEN, CDR2 SYDVKM. The CDR3 runs to 14 residues. V shed 3 bases and J shed 7 bases, with 15 bases lying between them. In DNA, the CDR3 is TGTGCCAGCAGTTTCCTCGGACAGTCCTATGAAGCTTTCTTT. It yields the protein CASSFLGQSYEAFF.

This clonotype occurred a few times. The gene calls are TRBV19 and TRBJ2-5; D remains unclear. Trimming left V 5 bases short and J 4 bases short, with 17 bases between. The CDR3 extends over 15 amino acids. Germline-derived CDR1 and CDR2 are LNHDA and SQIVND (reference sequence). In nucleotides, the CDR3 is TGTGCCAGTAGTGCCCCGGGCGTCATCGGAGAGACCCAGTACTTC. This codes for CASSAPGVIGETQYF. The full variable domain, with the rest looked up from reference TRBV19 and TRBJ2-5, is DGGITQSPKYLFRKEGQNVTLSCEQNLNHDAMYWYRQDPGQGLRLIYYSQIVNDFQKGDIAEGYSVSREKKESFPLTVTSAQKNPTAFYLCASSAPGVIGETQYFGPGTRLLVL.

This chain connects TRBV29-1 to TRBJ2-7, with D unresolved. This CDR3 comprises 14 residues. CDR1 SQVTM and CDR2 ANQGSEA come from the germline V gene. Trimming stripped 5 bases from V and 0 bases from J, with 14 bases between. In DNA, the CDR3 is TGCAGCGTTTTAAGGACCCCCAGCTCCTACGAGCAGTACTTC. Translated: CSVLRTPSSYEQYF.